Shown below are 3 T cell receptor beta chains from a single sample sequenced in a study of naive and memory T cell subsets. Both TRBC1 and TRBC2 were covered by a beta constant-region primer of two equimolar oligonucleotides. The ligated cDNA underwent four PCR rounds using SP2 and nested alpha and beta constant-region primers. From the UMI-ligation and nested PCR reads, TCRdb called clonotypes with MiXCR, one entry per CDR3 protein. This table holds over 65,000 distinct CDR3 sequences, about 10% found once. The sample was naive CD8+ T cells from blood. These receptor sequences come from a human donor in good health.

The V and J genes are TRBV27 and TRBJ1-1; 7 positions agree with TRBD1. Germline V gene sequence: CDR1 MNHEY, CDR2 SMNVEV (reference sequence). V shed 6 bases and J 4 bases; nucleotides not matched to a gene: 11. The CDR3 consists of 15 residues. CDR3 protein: CASSTRQGFGTEAFF. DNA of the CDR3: TGTGCCAGCAGCACGAGACAGGGATTTGGCACTGAAGCTTTCTTT.

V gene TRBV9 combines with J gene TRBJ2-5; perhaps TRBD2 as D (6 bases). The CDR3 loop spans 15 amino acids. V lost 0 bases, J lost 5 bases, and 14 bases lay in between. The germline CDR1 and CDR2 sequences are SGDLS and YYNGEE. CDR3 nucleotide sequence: TGTGCCAGCAGCGTAGAATCTAGTAGCGGCGAGACCCAGTACTTC. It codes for CASSVESSSGETQYF.

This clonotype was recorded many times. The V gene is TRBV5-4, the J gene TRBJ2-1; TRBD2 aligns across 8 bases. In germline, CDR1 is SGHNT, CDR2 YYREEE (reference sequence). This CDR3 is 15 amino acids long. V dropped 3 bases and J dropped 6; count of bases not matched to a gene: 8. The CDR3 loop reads CASSWKRERGNEQFF. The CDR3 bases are TGTGCCAGCAGCTGGAAGCGGGAGCGCGGCAATGAGCAGTTCTTC. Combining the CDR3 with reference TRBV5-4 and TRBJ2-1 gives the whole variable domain ETGVTQSPTHLIKTRGQQVTLRCSSQSGHNTVSWYQQALGQGPQFIFQYYREEENGRGNFPPRFSGLQFPNYSSELNVNALELDDSALYLCASSWKRERGNEQFFGPGTRLTVL.